This is a list of T cell receptor beta chains from one sample in a study of post-analysis software for immune sequencing data. One entry per CDR3 protein, called by TCRdb with MiXCR from the PCR reads. Found here are roughly 870,000 distinct CDR3 sequences, around 50% of them singletons; the top ten hold approximately 4.3%. Sequencing used blood. These TCRs come from a girl between 10 and 17 years old with multiple sclerosis. Both conserved end residues are part of each CDR3. Each record gives: clone size, D gene, J gene, CDR3 length, V gene, CDR3 DNA, CDR3 protein. The D gene is left open where the match is weak. Clone size is shown for a subset of rows, as once, few, many or a class of expanded clone.

clone_size: -; d_call: -; j_call: TRBJ2-1; cdr3_length: 15; v_call: TRBV5-5; cdr3_nt: TGTGCCAGCAGCTTGGCCGGCAGGATGTACAATGAGCAGTTCTTC; cdr3_aa: CASSLAGRMYNEQFF
clone_size: few; d_call: TRBD1; j_call: TRBJ2-1; cdr3_length: 15; v_call: TRBV5-8; cdr3_nt: TGTGCCAGCAGCTTGTCAGGGGGCGAATTTCATGAGCAGTTCTTC; cdr3_aa: CASSLSGGEFHEQFF
clone_size: -; d_call: TRBD1; j_call: TRBJ2-5; cdr3_length: 15; v_call: TRBV5-1; cdr3_nt: TGCGCCAGCAGCTTGGCGGGACAGCTCCAAGGGACCCAGTACTTC; cdr3_aa: CASSLAGQLQGTQYF
clone_size: -; d_call: -; j_call: TRBJ2-5; cdr3_length: 14; v_call: TRBV5-1; cdr3_nt: TGCGCCAGCAGGATCGGCAGGGCGGTGGAGACCCAGTACTTC; cdr3_aa: CASRIGRAVETQYF
clone_size: -; d_call: -; j_call: TRBJ2-5; cdr3_length: 13; v_call: TRBV29-1; cdr3_nt: TGCAGCGGCTGGGACCCCCCGGGAGAGACCCAGTACTTC; cdr3_aa: CSGWDPPGETQYF
clone_size: few; d_call: -; j_call: TRBJ2-1; cdr3_length: 11; v_call: TRBV29-1; cdr3_nt: TGCACGGTGACTGGAGCCAGTGGGCAGTTCTTC; cdr3_aa: CTVTGASGQFF
clone_size: -; d_call: TRBD1; j_call: TRBJ1-2; cdr3_length: 15; v_call: TRBV3-1; cdr3_nt: TGTGCCAGCAGCCAAGTTTGGGACAGGGACTATGGCTACACCTTC; cdr3_aa: CASSQVWDRDYGYTF
clone_size: -; d_call: TRBD1; j_call: TRBJ2-7; cdr3_length: 16; v_call: TRBV20-1; cdr3_nt: TGCAGTGCTAGAGAAGTCTGGACAGGGAGCGCCTACGAGCAGTACTTC; cdr3_aa: CSAREVWTGSAYEQYF
clone_size: -; d_call: -; j_call: TRBJ2-7; cdr3_length: 12; v_call: TRBV29-1; cdr3_nt: TGCAGCGTTGAAGAAGATGACAGGGAGCAGTACTTC; cdr3_aa: CSVEEDDREQYF
clone_size: few; d_call: -; j_call: TRBJ1-1; cdr3_length: 11; v_call: TRBV6-5; cdr3_nt: TGTGCCAGCACTGGTGGGTCTGAAGCTTTCTTT; cdr3_aa: CASTGGSEAFF
clone_size: once; d_call: -; j_call: TRBJ2-7; cdr3_length: 14; v_call: TRBV7-2; cdr3_nt: TGTGCCAGCAGTCGGGGCTCCCCGGGCTACGAGCAGTACTTC; cdr3_aa: CASSRGSPGYEQYF
clone_size: few; d_call: TRBD1; j_call: TRBJ1-5; cdr3_length: 14; v_call: TRBV15; cdr3_nt: TGTGCCACCAGCACCACTGGGACAGATCAGCCCCAGCATTTT; cdr3_aa: CATSTTGTDQPQHF
clone_size: once; d_call: -; j_call: TRBJ2-7; cdr3_length: 14; v_call: TRBV27; cdr3_nt: TGTGCCAGCAGTCCCCAGTCAGGATCCTACGAGCAGTACTTC; cdr3_aa: CASSPQSGSYEQYF
clone_size: -; d_call: -; j_call: TRBJ2-3; cdr3_length: 14; v_call: TRBV24-1; cdr3_nt: TGTGCCACCAGTGATAGGTCAGGGTTAGATACGCAGTATTTT; cdr3_aa: CATSDRSGLDTQYF
clone_size: -; d_call: -; j_call: TRBJ1-4; cdr3_length: 13; v_call: TRBV20-1; cdr3_nt: TGCAGTGCTAGAGATCCCCAGCAGAAAAAACTGTTTTTT; cdr3_aa: CSARDPQQKKLFF
clone_size: -; d_call: TRBD2; j_call: TRBJ2-3; cdr3_length: 14; v_call: TRBV20-1; cdr3_nt: TGCAGTGCCCTAGCGGGGCACACGGGAGATACGCAGTATTTT; cdr3_aa: CSALAGHTGDTQYF
clone_size: -; d_call: -; j_call: TRBJ1-2; cdr3_length: 15; v_call: TRBV7-3; cdr3_nt: TGTGTCAGCAGCTTAAGCGCGTCCACGCCGCGAGGCTACACCTTC; cdr3_aa: CVSSLSASTPRGYTF
clone_size: -; d_call: -; j_call: TRBJ2-7; cdr3_length: 15; v_call: TRBV20-1; cdr3_nt: TGCAGTGCTAGTAGCCCTCAGGGGGGGGGCTACGAGCAGTACTTC; cdr3_aa: CSASSPQGGGYEQYF
clone_size: few; d_call: -; j_call: TRBJ2-3; cdr3_length: 14; v_call: TRBV9; cdr3_nt: TGTGCCAGCAGCGTAGAGGGAATCACAGATACGCAGTATTTT; cdr3_aa: CASSVEGITDTQYF
clone_size: -; d_call: -; j_call: TRBJ2-5; cdr3_length: 16; v_call: TRBV28; cdr3_nt: TGTGCCAGCAGCCCCGTGGGGCAGGGGTACCAAGAGACCCAGTACTTC; cdr3_aa: CASSPVGQGYQETQYF
clone_size: once; d_call: -; j_call: TRBJ1-5; cdr3_length: 16; v_call: TRBV3-1; cdr3_nt: TGTGCCAGCAGCCAAGACGGGGCGGGTGGCAATCAGCCCCAGCATTTT; cdr3_aa: CASSQDGAGGNQPQHF
clone_size: -; d_call: TRBD1; j_call: TRBJ2-7; cdr3_length: 13; v_call: TRBV29-1; cdr3_nt: TGCAGCGTCGCAGTCGGGACAGGGTACGAGCAGTACTTC; cdr3_aa: CSVAVGTGYEQYF
clone_size: -; d_call: TRBD2; j_call: TRBJ2-5; cdr3_length: 15; v_call: TRBV5-1; cdr3_nt: TGCGCCAGCAGCTTGGCTTCTAGCGGAGGGGAGACCCAGTACTTC; cdr3_aa: CASSLASSGGETQYF
clone_size: -; d_call: TRBD1; j_call: TRBJ2-4; cdr3_length: 17; v_call: TRBV29-1; cdr3_nt: TGCAGCGTTGTCCCGGGACAGGGGGCCACAGCCAAAAACATTCAGTACTTC; cdr3_aa: CSVVPGQGATAKNIQYF
clone_size: -; d_call: TRBD2; j_call: TRBJ2-2; cdr3_length: 17; v_call: TRBV5-1; cdr3_nt: TGCGCCAGCAGCCCCGCCGGGGGGGGCGTATTCACCGGGGAGCTGTTTTTT; cdr3_aa: CASSPAGGGVFTGELFF
clone_size: -; d_call: -; j_call: TRBJ2-4; cdr3_length: 17; v_call: TRBV6-6; cdr3_nt: TGTGCCAGTTCTCCCCATGGGGGGTCGCGGGGCAAAAACATTCAGTACTTC; cdr3_aa: CASSPHGGSRGKNIQYF
clone_size: -; d_call: TRBD1; j_call: TRBJ1-1; cdr3_length: 16; v_call: TRBV12-5; cdr3_nt: TGTGCTAGTGGTTTACACGCCGGGACAGGGTTCACTGAAGCTTTCTTT; cdr3_aa: CASGLHAGTGFTEAFF
clone_size: once; d_call: TRBD1; j_call: TRBJ1-1; cdr3_length: 11; v_call: TRBV20-1; cdr3_nt: TGCAGTGCTAGGAGGGACAGGGGAGCTTTCTTT; cdr3_aa: CSARRDRGAFF
clone_size: few; d_call: -; j_call: TRBJ2-7; cdr3_length: 13; v_call: TRBV7-3; cdr3_nt: TGTGCCAGCAGCTTAATTTCCGGGTACGAGCAGTACTTC; cdr3_aa: CASSLISGYEQYF
clone_size: -; d_call: TRBD1; j_call: TRBJ1-5; cdr3_length: 16; v_call: TRBV6-1; cdr3_nt: TGTGCCAGCAGAAACCCAGGGGGCTTAGGCAATCAGCCCCAGCATTTT; cdr3_aa: CASRNPGGLGNQPQHF
clone_size: -; d_call: -; j_call: TRBJ2-5; cdr3_length: 11; v_call: TRBV29-1; cdr3_nt: TGCAGCGTTGGTTGGGGAAAGACCCAGTACTTC; cdr3_aa: CSVGWGKTQYF
clone_size: -; d_call: -; j_call: TRBJ2-5; cdr3_length: 15; v_call: TRBV9; cdr3_nt: TGTGCCAGCAGCGTATCTGGGTCAGCAGGAGAGACCCAGTACTTC; cdr3_aa: CASSVSGSAGETQYF
clone_size: -; d_call: -; j_call: TRBJ1-5; cdr3_length: 16; v_call: TRBV30; cdr3_nt: TGTGCCTGGAGTGTAGGGTTTGGGGCAGACAATCAGCCCCAGCATTTT; cdr3_aa: CAWSVGFGADNQPQHF
clone_size: many; d_call: -; j_call: TRBJ2-5; cdr3_length: 14; v_call: TRBV29-1; cdr3_nt: TGCAGCGTTGAGAGAACTGCCTTCCAAGAGACCCAGTACTTC; cdr3_aa: CSVERTAFQETQYF
clone_size: -; d_call: -; j_call: TRBJ1-2; cdr3_length: 13; v_call: TRBV20-1; cdr3_nt: TGCAGTGCTGGGGAGGGCGCAAACTATGGCTACACCTTC; cdr3_aa: CSAGEGANYGYTF
clone_size: -; d_call: TRBD2; j_call: TRBJ2-7; cdr3_length: 17; v_call: TRBV3-1; cdr3_nt: TGTGCCAGCAGTCCTGATACTAGCGGGGCCTACTCCTACGAGCAGTACTTC; cdr3_aa: CASSPDTSGAYSYEQYF
clone_size: -; d_call: TRBD2; j_call: TRBJ2-5; cdr3_length: 15; v_call: TRBV20-1; cdr3_nt: TGCAGTGCTAAATACCCGGGACTAGCGGGGGGGGAGCAGTACTTC; cdr3_aa: CSAKYPGLAGGEQYF
clone_size: -; d_call: -; j_call: TRBJ2-7; cdr3_length: 14; v_call: TRBV5-1; cdr3_nt: TGCGCCAGCTGGCACGAGTCATCCTACAATGAGCAGTACTTC; cdr3_aa: CASWHESSYNEQYF
clone_size: -; d_call: TRBD1; j_call: TRBJ2-5; cdr3_length: 13; v_call: TRBV7-9; cdr3_nt: TGTGCCAGCTCGGGACAGGGATTTGAGACCCAGTACTTC; cdr3_aa: CASSGQGFETQYF
clone_size: -; d_call: -; j_call: TRBJ2-1; cdr3_length: 13; v_call: TRBV12-5; cdr3_nt: TGTGCTAGTGGCCGAGGTGGGTTATCTGAGCAGTTCTTC; cdr3_aa: CASGRGGLSEQFF
clone_size: -; d_call: -; j_call: TRBJ2-5; cdr3_length: 15; v_call: TRBV20-1; cdr3_nt: TGCAGTGCTAAAAGGACTAATGCGTTACAAGAGACCCAGTACTTC; cdr3_aa: CSAKRTNALQETQYF
clone_size: -; d_call: TRBD2; j_call: TRBJ2-1; cdr3_length: 16; v_call: TRBV7-9; cdr3_nt: TGTGCCAGCAGCTTAGTGCCTAGCGGGCCCTACAATGAGCAGTTCTTC; cdr3_aa: CASSLVPSGPYNEQFF
clone_size: -; d_call: -; j_call: TRBJ2-1; cdr3_length: 16; v_call: TRBV20-1; cdr3_nt: TGCAGTGCTAGGCAGTATGGGGGGAAGGCCTACAATGAGCAGTTCTTC; cdr3_aa: CSARQYGGKAYNEQFF
clone_size: -; d_call: -; j_call: TRBJ2-7; cdr3_length: 13; v_call: TRBV6-2/TRBV6-3; cdr3_nt: TGTGCCAGCGCCAGGTCGAGCTCCTACGAGCAGTACTTC; cdr3_aa: CASARSSSYEQYF
clone_size: -; d_call: TRBD1; j_call: TRBJ2-1; cdr3_length: 16; v_call: TRBV7-9; cdr3_nt: TGTGCCAGCAGCTCCCGGGGCGGACAGGGGCGCAATGAGCAGTTCTTC; cdr3_aa: CASSSRGGQGRNEQFF
clone_size: -; d_call: TRBD2; j_call: TRBJ2-3; cdr3_length: 15; v_call: TRBV20-1; cdr3_nt: TGCAGTGCTGGCGGGACTAGCGGCTCCACAGATACGCAGTATTTT; cdr3_aa: CSAGGTSGSTDTQYF
clone_size: -; d_call: TRBD1; j_call: TRBJ2-1; cdr3_length: 19; v_call: TRBV5-1; cdr3_nt: TGCGCCAGCAGCTCCTCCGGGACAGGGGGTGAGGGTGCCTACAATGAGCAGTTCTTC; cdr3_aa: CASSSSGTGGEGAYNEQFF
clone_size: -; d_call: -; j_call: TRBJ2-3; cdr3_length: 16; v_call: TRBV5-1; cdr3_nt: TGCGCCAGCAGCATGGCCCCGGCAGGCGCCGAGGGTACGCAGTATTTT; cdr3_aa: CASSMAPAGAEGTQYF